The rows below give T cell receptor beta chains drawn from one sample of a study of cytomegalovirus exposure and HLA in healthy donors. Sequenced by immunoSEQ multiplex PCR; TCRdb stores in-frame clones only, minus some. The table shows more than 45,000 clones, with around three quarters occurring only once. The source material was PBMCs. The receptors stem from a woman aged 55-69 years in good health and CMV-seropositive. CDR3s include the opening cysteine and the closing phenylalanine or tryptophan. The order of the fields is V gene, clone size, D gene, J gene, CDR3 protein, CDR3 DNA. A D gene is named only where the DNA matches it firmly. Size is stated for part of the rows, as once, few or many counts, or as a class when the clone is expanded.

TRBV5-1	-	TRBD1	TRBJ2-7	CASSLGTGAVYEQYF	TGCGCCAGCAGCTTGGGTACAGGGGCGGTCTACGAGCAGTACTTC
TRBV13	-	TRBD1	TRBJ2-5	CASSDSGQGQGTQYF	TGTGCCAGCAGCGACTCGGGACAGGGCCAAGGGACCCAGTACTTC
TRBV5-1	-	-	TRBJ2-2	CASSLGQFNTGELFF	TGCGCCAGCAGCTTGGGACAATTCAACACCGGGGAGCTGTTTTTT
TRBV6-5	-	-	TRBJ1-1	CASREQGGLNTEAFF	TGTGCCAGCAGAGAACAGGGCGGGCTGAACACTGAAGCTTTCTTT
TRBV6-5	-	-	TRBJ2-2	CASRYARAGELFF	TGTGCCAGCAGATACGCCCGGGCCGGGGAGCTGTTTTTT
TRBV11-2	-	TRBD2	TRBJ2-5	CASSPGLAETQYF	TGTGCCAGCAGCCCGGGACTAGCGGAGACCCAGTACTTC
TRBV5-5	-	-	TRBJ2-1	CASTRTGRDEQFF	TGTGCCAGCACGAGGACAGGGAGGGATGAGCAGTTCTTC
TRBV6-5	-	TRBD1	TRBJ2-7	CASSYTQGVPIYEQYF	TGTGCCAGCAGTTATACACAGGGGGTCCCCATCTACGAGCAGTACTTC
TRBV6-6	-	-	TRBJ1-5	CASSLGNQPQHF	TGTGCCAGCAGTTTAGGCAATCAGCCCCAGCATTTT
TRBV5-6	few	-	TRBJ2-3	CASSLPTDTQYF	TGTGCCAGCAGCCTACCCACAGATACGCAGTATTTT
TRBV28	-	-	TRBJ1-4	CASSSAGDGREKLFF	TGTGCCAGCAGCTCGGCCGGGGATGGGAGAGAAAAACTGTTTTTT
TRBV18	-	-	TRBJ2-7	CASSQRGSEYEQYF	TGTGCCAGCTCACAGCGAGGGTCCGAGTACGAGCAGTACTTC
TRBV4-2	-	TRBD2	TRBJ2-7	CASSQGTSGGISYEQYF	TGTGCCAGCAGCCAGGGGACTAGCGGGGGCATCTCCTACGAGCAGTACTTC
TRBV5-1	-	TRBD1	TRBJ1-2	CASSLRTGGDNGYTF	TGCGCCAGCAGCTTGAGGACAGGGGGTGATAATGGCTACACCTTC
TRBV6-1	-	TRBD1	TRBJ1-2	CASSERTGSVYGYTF	TGTGCCAGCAGTGAGCGGACAGGGTCAGTCTATGGCTACACCTTC
TRBV14	few	-	TRBJ1-1	CASSPGQQRPEAFF	TGTGCCAGCAGCCCGGGACAACAGAGGCCCGAGGCTTTCTTT
TRBV5-4	-	-	TRBJ2-5	CASSFSITGGGETQYF	TGTGCCAGCAGTTTCTCCATAACGGGGGGCGGAGAGACCCAGTACTTC
TRBV7-6	-	TRBD1	TRBJ2-7	CASSLARSTGTGSYEQYF	TGTGCCAGCAGCTTAGCTCGATCCACCGGGACAGGGTCCTACGAGCAGTACTTC
TRBV30	-	-	TRBJ1-3	CAWSVSSGNTIYF	TGTGCCTGGAGTGTTAGCTCTGGAAACACCATATATTTT
TRBV2	few	-	TRBJ2-3	CASSSGGLDTDTQYF	TGTGCCAGCAGTTCAGGGGGGCTCGACACAGATACGCAGTATTTT
TRBV2	-	-	TRBJ1-1	CASSDKGQGMAFF	TGTGCCAGCAGTGACAAAGGCCAGGGGATGGCTTTCTTT
TRBV5-1	-	-	TRBJ1-3	CASTKGLGAGNTIYF	TGCGCCAGCACTAAAGGGCTAGGGGCTGGAAACACCATATATTTT
TRBV7-2	-	TRBD1	TRBJ2-7	CASSQSTGLHEQYF	TGTGCCAGCAGCCAGTCGACAGGGCTCCACGAGCAGTACTTC
TRBV7-2	-	-	TRBJ1-2	CASSLAAGAHGYTF	TGTGCCAGCAGCTTAGCGGCGGGGGCCCATGGCTACACCTTC
TRBV14	-	-	TRBJ2-7	CASSYAGTYEQYF	TGTGCCAGCAGTTACGCAGGTACCTACGAGCAGTACTTC
TRBV20-1	-	-	TRBJ1-2	CSATGAGGYTF	TGCAGTGCTACAGGGGCTGGGGGCTACACCTTC
TRBV7-2	-	-	TRBJ1-1	CASSLLAQGSNTEAFF	TGTGCCAGCAGCTTACTGGCCCAGGGGTCGAACACTGAAGCTTTCTTT
TRBV5-8	-	TRBD1	TRBJ1-6	CASSEGDRDSPLHF	TGTGCCAGCAGCGAAGGGGACAGGGACTCACCCCTCCACTTT
TRBV6-6	few	-	TRBJ1-1	CASSYSSTEAFF	TGTGCCAGCAGTTACTCGAGCACTGAAGCTTTCTTT
TRBV5-6	-	-	TRBJ2-3	CASANGLSTDTQYF	TGTGCCAGCGCCAACGGACTAAGCACAGATACGCAGTATTTT
TRBV7-9	once	TRBD1	TRBJ1-3	CASSNRDSGSGNTIYF	TGTGCCAGCAGCAACCGGGACAGCGGCTCTGGAAACACCATATATTTT
TRBV13	-	TRBD1	TRBJ1-4	CASSPRTGETEKLFF	TGTGCCAGCAGCCCTCGGACAGGGGAGACCGAAAAACTGTTTTTT
TRBV27	-	-	TRBJ1-5	CASSLKGIQPQHF	TGTGCCAGCAGTTTAAAGGGGATTCAGCCCCAGCATTTT
TRBV10-3	-	TRBD2	TRBJ2-5	CAISDTVSGGVSKTQYF	TGTGCCATCAGTGATACCGTTAGCGGGGGGGTCTCTAAGACCCAGTACTTC
TRBV7-9	-	-	TRBJ2-3	CSSSLDRPQYF	TGTTCCAGCAGCTTAGACAGGCCCCAGTATTTT
TRBV29-1	-	-	TRBJ2-3	CSALGGEGTDTQYF	TGCAGCGCATTAGGCGGGGAGGGCACAGATACGCAGTATTTT
TRBV4-1	-	-	TRBJ1-1	CASSREGRGTEAFF	TGCGCCAGCAGCCGAGAGGGGAGGGGCACTGAAGCTTTCTTT
TRBV7-2	-	-	TRBJ2-7	CASSVISGFSSYEQYF	TGTGCCAGCAGCGTTATATCCGGGTTTAGCTCCTACGAGCAGTACTTC
TRBV5-6	-	-	TRBJ1-1	CASSFGGMRTEAFF	TGTGCCAGCAGCTTTGGCGGGATGCGCACTGAAGCTTTCTTT
TRBV19	few	-	TRBJ1-5	CSSSHWASYNQPQHF	TGTTCCAGTAGTCACTGGGCTAGCTACAATCAGCCCCAGCATTTT
TRBV13	-	TRBD1	TRBJ2-1	CASSLTGYEQFF	TGTGCCAGCAGCTTGACAGGGTATGAGCAGTTCTTC
TRBV7-2	-	-	TRBJ1-6	CASSFDSLNSPLHF	TGTGCCAGCAGCTTTGACAGCTTAAATTCACCCCTCCACTTT
TRBV5-1	-	-	TRBJ1-2	CASSPSGRDYGYTF	TGCGCCAGCAGCCCCTCAGGCAGGGACTATGGCTACACCTTC
TRBV7-2	-	TRBD2	TRBJ2-1	CASKTSGADNEQFF	TGTGCCAGCAAGACTAGCGGGGCCGACAATGAGCAGTTCTTC
TRBV5-6	-	-	TRBJ2-5	CASSLDGKTQYF	TGTGCCAGCAGCTTGGACGGGAAGACCCAGTACTTC
TRBV25-1	few	-	TRBJ1-1	CASSEWAGVNTEAFF	TGTGCCAGCAGTGAATGGGCAGGGGTGAACACTGAAGCTTTCTTT
TRBV30	-	-	TRBJ1-2	CASPGLRQDYGYTF	TGTGCCTCCCCCGGTCTCCGACAGGACTATGGCTACACCTTC
TRBV19	-	-	TRBJ2-1	CASSIAGGPSGNEQFF	TGTGCCAGTAGTATAGCGGGGGGCCCCTCAGGGAATGAGCAGTTCTTC
TRBV9	few	TRBD1	TRBJ2-7	CPSSAGQAVTYEQYF	TGTCCCAGCAGCGCGGGACAGGCGGTAACCTACGAGCAGTACTTC
TRBV5-1	few	TRBD1	TRBJ1-1	CASSLWAGGTEAFF	TGCGCCAGCAGCTTGTGGGCAGGGGGTACTGAAGCTTTCTTT
TRBV7-2	few	TRBD1	TRBJ1-6	CASSSTGPNSPLHF	TGTGCCAGCAGCTCGACAGGGCCGAATTCACCCCTCCACTTT
TRBV27	-	-	TRBJ1-2	CASSSAGGGGYTF	TGTGCCAGCAGTTCCGCCGGCGGGGGCGGCTACACCTTC
TRBV7-2	once	-	TRBJ1-2	CASSPRAGSYGYTF	TGTGCCAGCAGCCCCCGAGCGGGGAGCTATGGCTACACCTTC